This TCR beta chain stems from a study of blood T cell repertoires in COVID-19. At the level of the study: There were acute and convalescent COVID-19 samples, and they came from the United States, Italy and Spain.

V dropped 6 bases and J dropped 3 bases, with 9 bases sitting between them. The CDR3 consists of 13 residues. Germline V gene lookup returns CDR1 MNHEY and CDR2 SVGAGI. The data were produced by immunoSEQ multiplex PCR, yet TCRdb's version contains in-frame clones alone and is incomplete. The data contain over 300,000 clones, more than 70% of them seen just once; the ten biggest clones take up approximately 1.2%. This receptor was identified in a man in his forties with acute or convalescent COVID-19. Sequencing used peripheral blood. The genes are TRBV6-5 and TRBJ2-1; D may be TRBD1 (6 bases). In nucleotides, the CDR3 is TGTGCCAGCAGCCAGGACAGCTACAATGAGCAGTTCTTC. This translates into CASSQDSYNEQFF.